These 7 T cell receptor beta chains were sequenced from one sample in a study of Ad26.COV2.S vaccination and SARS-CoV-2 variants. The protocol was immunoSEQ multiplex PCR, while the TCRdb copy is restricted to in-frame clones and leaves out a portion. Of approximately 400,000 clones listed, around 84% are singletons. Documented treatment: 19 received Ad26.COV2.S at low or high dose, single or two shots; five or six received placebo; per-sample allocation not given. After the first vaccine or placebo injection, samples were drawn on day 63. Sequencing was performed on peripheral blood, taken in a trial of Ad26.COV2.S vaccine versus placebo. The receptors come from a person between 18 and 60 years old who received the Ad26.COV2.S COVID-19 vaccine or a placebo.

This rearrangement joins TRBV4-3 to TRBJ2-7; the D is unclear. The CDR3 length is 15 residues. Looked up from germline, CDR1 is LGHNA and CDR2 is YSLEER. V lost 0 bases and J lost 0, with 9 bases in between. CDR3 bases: TGCGCCAGCAGCCAAGATCGGGCGAGCTCCTACGAGCAGTACTTC. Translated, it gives CASSQDRASSYEQYF.

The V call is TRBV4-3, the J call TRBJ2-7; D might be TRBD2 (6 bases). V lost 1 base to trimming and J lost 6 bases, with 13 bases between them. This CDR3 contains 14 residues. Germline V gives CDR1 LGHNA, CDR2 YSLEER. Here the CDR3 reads CASSQGRAGREQYF. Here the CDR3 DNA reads TGCGCCAGCAGCCAAGGAAGGGCGGGGCGCGAGCAGTACTTC.

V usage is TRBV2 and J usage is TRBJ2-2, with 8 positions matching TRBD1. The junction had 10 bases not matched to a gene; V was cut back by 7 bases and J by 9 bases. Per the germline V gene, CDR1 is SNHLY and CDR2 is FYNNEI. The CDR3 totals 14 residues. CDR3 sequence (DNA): TGTGCCAGCAACTCGGACAGGGTTACCCGGGAGCTGTTTTTT. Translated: CASNSDRVTRELFF.

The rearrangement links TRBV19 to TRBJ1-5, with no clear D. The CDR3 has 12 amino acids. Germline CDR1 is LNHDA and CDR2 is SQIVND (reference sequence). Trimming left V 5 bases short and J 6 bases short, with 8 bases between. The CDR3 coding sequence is TGTGCCAGTAGTTTTTTGGGTCAGCCCCAGCATTTT. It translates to CASSFLGQPQHF.

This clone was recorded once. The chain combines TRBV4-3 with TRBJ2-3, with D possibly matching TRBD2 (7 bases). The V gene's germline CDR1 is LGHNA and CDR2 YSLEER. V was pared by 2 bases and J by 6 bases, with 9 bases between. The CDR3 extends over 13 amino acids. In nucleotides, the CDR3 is TGCGCCAGCAGCCAACGGGGGGCGGATACGCAGTATTTT. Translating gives CASSQRGADTQYF.

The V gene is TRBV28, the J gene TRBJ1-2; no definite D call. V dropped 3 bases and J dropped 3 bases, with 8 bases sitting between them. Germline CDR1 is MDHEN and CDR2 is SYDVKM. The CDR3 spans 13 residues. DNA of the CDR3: TGTGCCAGCAGTTTTAGTGGTGACTATGGCTACACCTTC. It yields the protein CASSFSGDYGYTF.

The CDR3 protein is CASSLEGGVFEKLFF. In DNA form, the CDR3 reads TGCGCCAGCAGCTTGGAAGGGGGCGTTTTTGAAAAACTGTTTTTT. This chain connects TRBV5-1 to TRBJ1-4; 7 nucleotides align to TRBD1. J lost 7 bases, V lost 0 bases, and 6 bases had no gene match. This CDR3 contains 15 residues. CDR1 and CDR2 from the germline V gene are SGHRS and YFSETQ.